Listed here is a single TCR beta chain. This clone has just a few counts. Its antigen is not yet known. There are no base qualities to consult, and no much larger clone falls within one base. These data come from a study of blood T cell repertoires in COVID-19 (dated by TCRdb to 2018 to 2021). About the full investigation: Samples from collaborators originated in the United States, Italy and Spain and spanned both the acute and convalescent phases of COVID-19. The prospective study material was composed of cDNA or gDNA derived from T cells, B-cell-depleted T cells, or PBMCs. Subjects who had been exposed to COVID-19, were actively infected with it, or had recovered from it provided the deeply sampled blood TCRbeta repertoires that made up the dataset. The repertoires were made available in a free public database intended to serve as a resource for research on the immune response to SARS-CoV-2. Samples came from the ongoing ImmuneRACE study (first 160 participants) plus 1,254 subjects from 6 global collaborators. Sample metadata almost always included a de-identified subject ID, COVID-19 status, age in years and sex. Where available, HLA class I and class II types were obtained from metadata supplied by the sample provider rather than from assay-based typing. Results the study describes overall, beyond this receptor: The amount of clinical and demographic metadata varied by source and participant and was provided uncurated.

The CDR3 has 16 amino acids, counting the end cysteine and phenylalanine. Only the CDR3 DNA stays, 48 bases, in frame from base 1. Trimming costs V 7 bases and J 5 bases, and their ends lie 23 bases apart. Taken from the germline V gene (reference sequence), the CDR1 and CDR2 loops are MNHNY and SVGAGI. TCRbeta CDR3 regions were amplified from genomic DNA using the immunoSEQ Assay, a bias-controlled multiplex PCR. Under the source paper's analysis protocol: Within the assay, amplification of reference gene primers was used to estimate how many nucleated cells each sample contained. To quantify the absolute abundance of each unique TCRbeta CDR3 rearrangement, sequence reads were collapsed and filtered. Productive Simpson clonality was computed per sample as the square root of Simpson's diversity index over productive rearrangements. TCRdb retrieved this table from immuneACCESS and kept in-frame rearrangements only. Not all clones are present; in checked studies, unresolved V genes account for under half, and no reason is known for the remainder. V and J calls plus clone size are reproduced from that table; the DNA served to infer D and trimming. Counted in this sample were some 48,000 clones; about 84% of them appeared once. The ten largest clones capture 5.5% to 7% of the sample.

Each collaborating institution followed its own protocols to collect whole blood in K2EDTA tubes. For TCRbeta analysis, collaborator samples were shipped as frozen whole blood, as isolated PBMCs, or as DNA extracted from either sample type. The specimen sequenced was peripheral blood. This TCR was sampled from an older woman with acute or convalescent COVID-19. The rearrangement combines TRBV6-6 with TRBJ1-2, and TRBD1 may be the D gene, going by 6 matching bases. The encoded CDR3 is CASTIRPATGRYGYTF. The DNA sequence follows: TGTGCCAGCACCATACGCCCCGCGACAGGTCGTTATGGCTACACCTTC.